One sample yielded the 27 T cell receptor beta chains listed below, sequenced in a study of shared clonotypes between healthy human individuals. Profiling relied on immunoSEQ multiplex PCR, and the TCRdb table lists in-frame clones only, not all of them. The sample lists 850,000 to 1,200,000 clones, under 80% occurring once. The specimen was memory CD4+ T cells sorted from blood. Subset: CD45RA-negative fraction. These receptors were obtained from a man in his late teens or twenties in good health.

The chain couples TRBV5-5 to TRBJ1-3, with 7 bases aligning to TRBD1. Per the germline V gene, CDR1 is SGHKS and CDR2 is YYEKEE (reference sequence). The CDR3 length is 16 residues. Germline trimming cut 0 bases from V and 0 bases from J; bases unmatched to any gene: 3. The CDR3 is CASSLVGTDSGNTIYF. The CDR3 bases are TGTGCCAGCAGCTTGGTGGGGACAGACTCTGGAAACACCATATATTTT.

This chain connects TRBV6-6 to TRBJ2-7; D unresolved. Per germline, CDR1 MNHNY and CDR2 SVGAGI (reference sequence). CDR3 length: 15 residues. Trimming took 0 bases from V and 0 from J, leaving 9 bases between them. The CDR3 here is CASSYSFGRSYEQYF. The CDR3 nucleotides are TGTGCCAGCAGTTACTCGTTCGGCCGCTCCTACGAGCAGTACTTC.

The chain uses TRBV27 and TRBJ1-2; D is uncertain. Germline CDR1 reads MNHEY; CDR2 reads SMNVEV (reference sequence). Trimming stripped 5 bases from V and 8 bases from J, with 27 bases between. The CDR3 has 17 residues. In nucleotides, the CDR3 is TGTGCCAGCAGTCCTTGGCCCCCGAGCAGTGCCCTTAAGGGCTACACCTTC. It yields the protein CASSPWPPSSALKGYTF.

The chain carries TRBV30 and TRBJ1-2; 9 positions match TRBD1. The V segment lost 2 bases and the J segment 8 bases; nucleotides outside the gene matches: 12. Looked up from germline, CDR1 is GTSNPN and CDR2 is SVGIG (reference sequence). CDR3 length equals 15 residues. In DNA, the CDR3 is TGTGCCTGGAGTCTACTACAGGGGGCGCTTTTCGGCTACACCTTC. Translating it yields CAWSLLQGALFGYTF.

This chain joins TRBV10-3 and TRBJ2-5; the D gene is possibly TRBD1 (5 bases). Per the germline V gene, CDR1 is ENHRY and CDR2 is SYGVKD. The length of the CDR3 is 12 residues. Trimming left V 5 bases short and J 5 bases short, with 9 bases between. CDR3 DNA sequence: TGTGCCATCAGTCCCTCAGGGGAGACCCAGTACTTC. Protein product: CAISPSGETQYF.

The V and J genes are TRBV28 and TRBJ1-4; tentative D call: TRBD1 (5 bases). The germline V gene has CDR1 MDHEN and CDR2 SYDVKM. V lost 4 bases and J lost 7, with 13 bases in between. The CDR3 sequence is 14 residues long. CDR3 protein: CASSSPTGGEKLFF. CDR3 DNA: TGTGCCAGCAGTTCCCCAACAGGCGGTGAAAAACTGTTTTTT.

The V gene is TRBV9, the J gene TRBJ2-5; D not resolved. Germline V gene data show CDR1 as SGDLS and CDR2 as YYNGEE. The CDR3 extends over 15 amino acids. Trimming pared 0 bases from V and 5 bases from J, leaving 14 bases between. CDR3: CASSVDPSVMETQYF. The CDR3 DNA reads as TGTGCCAGCAGCGTAGACCCCTCGGTAATGGAGACCCAGTACTTC. Drawing the rest from reference TRBV9 and TRBJ2-5, the complete variable domain is DSGVTQTPKHLITATGQRVTLRCSPRSGDLSVYWYQQSLDQGLQFLIQYYNGEERAKGNILERFSAQQFPDLHSELNLSSLELGDSALYFCASSVDPSVMETQYFGPGTRLLVL.

This clone was recorded at least ten times. The chain uses TRBV4-3 and TRBJ2-3; 7 bases map to TRBD2. This CDR3 is 13 amino acids long. V was pared by 5 bases and J by 4 bases, with 3 bases of the junction left unmatched. Per the germline V gene, CDR1 is LGHNA and CDR2 is YSLEER. CDR3: CASSVREADTQYF. CDR3 nucleotides: TGCGCCAGCAGCGTCCGGGAGGCAGATACGCAGTATTTT.

The count of this clone is one. The chain carries TRBV7-2 and TRBJ2-1; TRBD2 agrees at 10 bases. The CDR3 runs to 16 residues. CDR1 is SGHTA and CDR2 is FQGNSA in the germline V gene. V lost 4 bases, J lost 2 bases, and 5 bases stayed unmatched. Here the CDR3 DNA reads TGTGCCAGCAGCTGGACCGGGACTAGCGCCTACAATGAGCAGTTCTTC. It translates to CASSWTGTSAYNEQFF.

The chain uses TRBV27 and TRBJ2-2; D unclear. CDR3 length equals 14 residues. The ends were cut back, 3 bases at V and 3 bases at J, with 8 bases in the middle. Germline assignment: CDR1 MNHEY and CDR2 SMNVEV (reference sequence). The CDR3 sequence: CASSLNRYTGELFF. In DNA, the CDR3 is TGTGCCAGCAGTTTGAATAGATACACCGGGGAGCTGTTTTTT.

The rearrangement links TRBV9 to TRBJ2-4; 7 bases line up with TRBD1. CDR1 and CDR2 (germline): SGDLS, YYNGEE. Trimming cost V 4 bases and J 6 bases; bases outside gene matches: 7. The CDR3 is 14 residues long. As DNA, the CDR3 is TGTGCCAGCAGCTCGGGGACAGAAGCAAACATTCAGTACTTC. Translation gives CASSSGTEANIQYF.

This clone was detected only once. The rearrangement links TRBV28 to TRBJ1-1, with 8 bases lining up with TRBD1. Per the germline V gene, CDR1 is MDHEN and CDR2 is SYDVKM. With 4 bases clipped from V and 5 bases from J, the junction kept 3 bases outside the gene matches. This CDR3 region has 13 residues. CDR3 region: CASSWGQETEAFF. CDR3 DNA sequence: TGTGCCAGCAGTTGGGGACAGGAGACTGAAGCTTTCTTT.

This rearrangement joins TRBV7-2 to TRBJ1-5, with 7 nucleotides matching TRBD1. The V segment lost 5 bases and the J segment 1 base; nucleotides outside the gene matches: 11. The CDR3 runs to 17 residues. Germline loops: CDR1 SGHTA, CDR2 FQGNSA. As DNA, the CDR3 is TGTGCCAGCAGCCTTAGCCAGGGGGGTTGGAGCAATCAGCCCCAGCATTTT. This translates into CASSLSQGGWSNQPQHF.

The rearrangement uses TRBV6-5 and TRBJ2-2; a weak D match, TRBD2 (7 bases). The CDR3 length is 15 residues. Germline V CDR1 and CDR2: MNHEY, SVGAGI. Trimming took 2 bases from V and 6 from J, leaving 13 bases between them. Here the CDR3 reads CASSYRGASAGELFF. CDR3 sequence (DNA): TGTGCCAGCAGTTACCGGGGGGCGTCCGCCGGGGAGCTGTTTTTT.

In DNA, the CDR3 is TGTGCCAGCAGCCGCTTGGGGGGCCGGGACATCACTCACCAAGAGACCCAGTACTTC. Translating it yields CASSRLGGRDITHQETQYF. This chain joins TRBV12-1 and TRBJ2-5. TRBV12-1 is noted as a pseudogene. The CDR3 contains 19 residues.

The CDR3 DNA is TGCGCCAGTAAAAAGCCGGGACAGGGAGACAATGAGCAGTTCTTC. The encoded protein is CASKKPGQGDNEQFF. This rearrangement joins TRBV5-1 to TRBJ2-1; 9 nucleotides agree with TRBD1. The germline V gene encodes CDR1 SGHRS and CDR2 YFSETQ. This CDR3 comprises 15 residues. The J segment lost 5 bases and the V segment lost 8 bases, leaving 11 bases of the junction unmatched. Combining the CDR3 with reference TRBV5-1 and TRBJ2-1 gives the whole variable domain KAGVTQTPRYLIKTRGQQVTLSCSPISGHRSVSWYQQTPGQGLQFLFEYFSETQRNKGNFPGRFSGRQFSNSRSEMNVSTLELGDSALYLCASKKPGQGDNEQFFGPGTRLTVL.

The chain uses TRBV11-2 and TRBJ2-5; 8 nucleotides match TRBD1. The junction had 6 bases not matched to a gene; V was cut back by 1 base and J by 5 bases. The CDR3 is made up of 15 amino acids. Germline assignment: CDR1 SGHAT and CDR2 FQNNGV. CDR3 coding DNA: TGTGCCAGCAGCTTAGGACAGGGGCTATGGGAGACCCAGTACTTC. Amino acids: CASSLGQGLWETQYF.

This clone showed up just once. The rearrangement uses TRBV7-6 and TRBJ2-3; D gene ambiguous. CDR3 length: 14 amino acids. The germline gives CDR1 SGHVS, CDR2 FNYEAQ. V lost 6 bases to trimming and J lost 7 bases, with 17 bases between them. The DNA of the CDR3 is TGTGCCAGCAGTCGGACGGAGCAGTCGAATACGCAGTATTTT. This sequence encodes CASSRTEQSNTQYF.

V and J are TRBV7-2 and TRBJ1-2, with D tentatively TRBD1 (5 bases). V gave up 0 bases and J gave up 8 bases, with 13 bases separating them. The CDR3 totals 14 residues. Germline loops: CDR1 SGHTA, CDR2 FQGNSA. The CDR3 sequence: CASSLAGEHSGYTF. Written as DNA, the CDR3 is TGTGCCAGCAGCTTAGCGGGGGAACATTCGGGCTACACCTTC.

The sample holds one count of this clone. The chain recombines TRBV7-9 with TRBJ1-6, with a weak D call TRBD1 (5 bases). The CDR3 is 14 amino acids. The V gene lost 4 bases and the J gene lost 10 bases, with 14 bases spanning the gap. Germline V gives CDR1 SEHNR, CDR2 FQNEAQ (reference sequence). CDR3 sequence: CASSWGTGLSPLHF. The DNA for the CDR3 is TGTGCCAGCAGCTGGGGGACGGGGTTATCACCCCTCCACTTT. The complete variable domain, with remaining parts taken from reference TRBV7-9 and TRBJ1-6, reads DTGVSQNPRHKITKRGQNVTFRCDPISEHNRLYWYRQTLGQGPEFLTYFQNEAQLEKSRLLSDRFSAERPKGSFSTLEIQRTEQGDSAMYLCASSWGTGLSPLHFGNGTRLTVT.

The chain is built from TRBV7-3 and TRBJ2-1; 8 bases match TRBD2. The ends lost 5 bases at V and 7 bases at J; junction bases unmatched: 13. The CDR3 totals 16 residues. Per the germline V gene, CDR1 is SGHTA and CDR2 is FQGTGA. CDR3 coding DNA: TGTGCCAGCAGCCGTAATCTAGCGCCGGGAGGGAATGAGCAGTTCTTC. This encodes CASSRNLAPGGNEQFF.

The chain has TRBV29-1 and TRBJ1-4; 9 bases agree with TRBD1. CDR1 is SQVTM, CDR2 ANQGSEA, per germline. The ends lost 7 bases at V and 8 bases at J; junction bases unmatched: 5. The CDR3 totals 12 residues. The CDR3: CSGGGTGEKLFF. The CDR3 DNA is TGCAGCGGTGGGGGGACAGGGGAAAAACTGTTTTTT.

This clone was picked up a small number of times. The J gene is TRBJ1-1, the V gene TRBV18; D is uncertain. The V gene lost 3 bases and the J gene lost 0 bases, with 8 bases spanning the gap. Germline V gives CDR1 KGHSH, CDR2 LQKENI. This CDR3 is 14 amino acids long. CDR3 sequence (DNA): TGTGCCAGCTCACCCTGGGAGGTGAACACTGAAGCTTTCTTT. It specifies CASSPWEVNTEAFF.

V usage is TRBV30 and J usage is TRBJ1-2, with D perhaps matching TRBD1 (5 bases). The ends were cut back, 2 bases at V and 7 bases at J, with 14 bases in the middle. The CDR3 contains 13 residues. Germline CDR1 GTSNPN, CDR2 SVGIG (reference sequence). The CDR3 is CAWSRTYAVGYTF. The CDR3 nucleotides read TGTGCCTGGAGTCGGACATATGCAGTTGGCTACACCTTC. Complete variable domain (other parts from reference TRBV30 and TRBJ1-2): SQTIHQWPATLVQPVGSPLSLECTVEGTSNPNLYWYRQAAGRGLQLLFYSVGIGQISSEVPQNLSASRPQDRQFILSSKKLLLSDSGFYLCAWSRTYAVGYTFGSGTRLTVV.

V gene TRBV10-2 combines with J gene TRBJ2-7; maybe TRBD2 (5 bases). V shed 6 bases and J shed 2 bases, with 11 bases lying between them. This CDR3 has 13 amino acids. Germline V gene data show CDR1 as WSHSY and CDR2 as SAAADI. Here the CDR3 reads CASSNIGAYEQYF. The CDR3 coding sequence is TGCGCCAGCAGCAACATCGGGGCCTACGAGCAGTACTTC.

A remark on this clone: The sample carries other DNA sequences with the same CDR3. V and J are TRBV9 and TRBJ2-3; D unresolved. The CDR3 totals 14 residues. Trimming cost V 0 bases and J 3 bases, with 8 bases left between them. Germline V gene data show CDR1 as SGDLS and CDR2 as YYNGEE. The CDR3 region has the DNA TGTGCCAGCAGCGTAGTTCAAGGAACAGATACGCAGTATTTT. This encodes CASSVVQGTDTQYF.

The chain recombines TRBV21-1 with TRBJ2-1; TRBD2 is taken as the D call from the table, unchecked against the DNA. TRBV21-1 is listed as a pseudogene. CDR3 length: 19 residues. The CDR3 bases are TGTGCCAGCAGCAAAGAGGGACTAGCGGGAGGGATGCCCTACAATGAGCAGTTCTTC. Amino acid sequence: CASSKEGLAGGMPYNEQFF.